This TCR beta chain was documented in a study of blood T cells in healthy people across ages. It was with a sample-barcoded 5' primer and a J-beta primer mix that a second PCR of roughly 7 to 11 cycles was run. MiXCR, applied by TCRdb to the 5' RACE reads, yields one record per CDR3 protein. The sample records just over 1 million distinct CDR3 sequences, around 45% being singletons. Study-level findings and limits: Strongly correlated with naive T cell percentage was TCR beta diversity. Diversity estimates from one million T cells were considered underestimates.

Germline CDR1 is DFQATT and CDR2 is SNEGSKA (reference sequence). This CDR3 has 18 residues. The V gene end was trimmed by 0 bases and the J gene end by 5 bases; junction bases not matched to a gene: 15. Regarding this clonotype: Its target is unknown.

The chain couples TRBV20-1 to TRBJ2-5; 10 nucleotides line up with TRBD1. The sequence came from an older woman in good health. Sequencing input: blood. The DNA of the CDR3 is TGCAGTGCTAGAGATTGGTCCCTCCTGACAGGGGGCTCGGAGACCCAGTACTTC. Amino acids: CSARDWSLLTGGSETQYF.